Reported below is one T cell receptor (beta chain). Its antigen is still unknown. All of the isolated RNA was reverse transcribed, so expressed TCRB transcripts were sequenced. The method was immunoSEQ multiplex PCR; TCRdb's version includes in-frame clones alone and lacks a portion of them. The data hold around 250,000 clones, with over 11% observed a single time. These data come from a study of beta chain features in type 1 diabetes. Findings of the study overall: Significant though moderate, a shortening of TCRB CDR3s appeared in all four CD4+ subsets of Type 1 diabetes patients.

Germline V gene lookup returns CDR1 SGHRS and CDR2 YFSETQ. Trimming took off 4 bases at V and 8 bases at J, with 15 bases between the two ends. This CDR3 spans 14 amino acids. The sample consisted of naive CD4+ T cells from blood. The genes are TRBV5-1 and TRBJ2-2; no reliable D call. This clonotype originated in a man aged 25-40 years with type 1 diabetes. CDR3 residues: CASSGSGPLGELFF. In DNA form, the CDR3 reads TGCGCCAGCAGCGGCTCAGGTCCCCTGGGGGAGCTGTTTTTT.